The 5 T cell receptor beta chains below were found in one sample sequenced in a study of T cell changes during pregnancy in multiple sclerosis. Using immunoSEQ multiplex PCR, the repertoire was profiled, and TCRdb retains in-frame clones only, with some absent. The sample consists of tens of thousands of clones, about 94% of them appearing once. Material: peripheral blood, obtained in the second trimester of pregnancy. These receptors were collected from a female donor in good health, enrolled as a control in a pregnancy study.

This chain joins TRBV27 and TRBJ1-5; TRBD1 matches 7 bases. Germline V gene data show CDR1 as MNHEY and CDR2 as SMNVEV (reference sequence). The junction had 12 bases not matched to a gene; V was cut back by 6 bases and J by 7 bases. The CDR3 runs to 15 residues. CDR3 sequence reads: CASRLNRGINQPQHF. As DNA, the CDR3 is TGTGCCAGCAGGCTTAACAGGGGAATAAACCAGCCCCAGCATTTT.

The chain links TRBV15 to TRBJ2-7, with D hard to call. The CDR3 sequence is 14 residues long. Germline CDR1 reads LNHNV; CDR2 reads YYDKDF (reference sequence). V lost 3 bases and J 6 bases, leaving 15 bases between the germline ends. The CDR3 nucleotides read TGTGCCACCAGCAGGCCGGGTCCTTTTCTCGAGCAGTACTTC. Encoded protein: CATSRPGPFLEQYF.

The chain employs TRBV6-5 and TRBJ1-6, with TRBD1 matching 11 bases. V lost 2 bases and J lost 10; bases outside the gene matches: 7. The CDR3 covers 16 residues. Per germline, CDR1 MNHEY and CDR2 SVGAGI. The CDR3 region has the DNA TGTGCCAGCAGTTACGTGGGCGGGACAGGGGGATCACCCCTCCACTTT. Amino acid sequence: CASSYVGGTGGSPLHF.

V gene TRBV7-2 combines with J gene TRBJ2-3; TRBD2 matches at 8 bases. After removal of 4 bases from V and 0 bases from J, the junction contained 6 bases not matched to a gene. The CDR3 is 16 residues long. Germline V gene sequence: CDR1 SGHTA, CDR2 FQGNSA. The chain's CDR3 is CASSSNSGASTDTQYF. The CDR3 nucleotides are TGTGCCAGCAGCTCCAATAGCGGGGCCAGCACAGATACGCAGTATTTT.

The chain employs TRBV2 and TRBJ1-5, with 8 bases matching TRBD1. This CDR3 region has 15 residues. Trimming took 7 bases from V and 4 from J; bases not matched to a gene: 9. Germline V gene data show CDR1 as SNHLY and CDR2 as FYNNEI. The chain's CDR3 is CASTSDRGRNQPQHF. The CDR3 DNA reads TGTGCCAGCACCAGCGACAGGGGAAGGAATCAGCCCCAGCATTTT.